This T cell receptor (beta chain) was identified during a study of CD8+ T cells in alopecia areata. Looking at the study overall: By percentage of affected scalp area, the severity of treated patients was scored.

The CDR3 spans 16 residues. The V end lost 0 bases, the J end lost 3 bases, and 11 bases lay between the germline ends. From germline, CDR1 is LNHNV and CDR2 YYDKDF (reference sequence). Treatment specified: oral pan-JAK inhibitor, 5-10 mg twice daily. Starting from PBMCs, sorting isolated CD4+ and CD8+ T cells. RNA was extracted and reverse transcribed into cDNA as the sequencing template. Sequencing was performed with immunoSEQ multiplex PCR; in TCRdb, only in-frame clones are kept and a portion is missing. In the table there are 110,000 or so clones, approximately 55% of which are singletons. This clone was seen a handful of times. Its antigen remains unknown. Study-wide results and caveats: Greater clonality was observed in lesional scalp samples, especially alopecia totalis/universalis, versus normal scalp.

The origin of this receptor is a human donor with alopecia areata. The rearrangement links TRBV15 to TRBJ1-4; unclear D gene. Sequenced here: CD4+ T cells sorted from blood, sampled at week 24, from a patient treated with tofacitinib. CDR3 sequence: CATSRDRGSANEKLFF. The CDR3 coding sequence is TGTGCCACCAGCAGAGATCGTGGGTCGGCTAATGAAAAACTGTTTTTT.